The sequence of this T cell receptor beta chain was determined in a study of PD-1 blockade in classical Hodgkin lymphoma. Time point specified: cycle 4 day 1 (C4D1), after more than five weeks of nivolumab. All trial patients relapsed after autologous stem cell transplantation. Generated by immunoSEQ multiplex PCR, the TCRdb table keeps only in-frame clones and is missing some. This table has approximately 84,000 clones, 83% appearing once. With regard to this clone: The target antigen is unknown.

General study results and limits: According to reports, newly diagnosed patients had lower baseline TCR diversity than healthy donors, and relapsed/refractory patients had lower baseline TCR diversity still. What caused the repertoire differences, perhaps disease activity or prior therapy, remains undefined.

The V gene's germline CDR1 is SQVTM and CDR2 ANQGSEA. This CDR3 region has 13 residues. V was pared by 5 bases and J by 3 bases, with 13 bases between. The chain is built from TRBV29-1 and TRBJ1-1; the D is unclear. The sequencing here drew on peripheral blood mononuclear cells (PBMCs), taken before the fourth cycle of nivolumab. The clonotype originates from a human donor with classical Hodgkin lymphoma. DNA for the CDR3: TGCAGCGTTTCGTTCTCTGGGGACACTGAAGCTTTCTTT. Translated: CSVSFSGDTEAFF.